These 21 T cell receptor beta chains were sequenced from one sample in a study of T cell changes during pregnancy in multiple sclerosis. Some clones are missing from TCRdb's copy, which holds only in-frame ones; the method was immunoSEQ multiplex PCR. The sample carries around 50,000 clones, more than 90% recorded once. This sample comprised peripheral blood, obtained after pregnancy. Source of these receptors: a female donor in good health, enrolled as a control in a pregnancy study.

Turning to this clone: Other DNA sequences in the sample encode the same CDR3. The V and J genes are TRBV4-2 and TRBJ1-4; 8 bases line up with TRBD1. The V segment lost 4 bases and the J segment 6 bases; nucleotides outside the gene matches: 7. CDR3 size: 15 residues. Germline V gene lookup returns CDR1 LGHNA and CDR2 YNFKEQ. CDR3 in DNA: TGTGCCAGCAGCCGCGACAGGGGAGGGGATGAAAAACTGTTTTTT. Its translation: CASSRDRGGDEKLFF.

As DNA, the CDR3 is TGCGCCAGCAGCTTGGCAGGGGGTCCCCCTCAGCCCCAGCATTTT. Translating gives CASSLAGGPPQPQHF. V and J are TRBV5-1 and TRBJ1-5; 7 bases align to TRBD1. Germline V CDR1 and CDR2: SGHRS, YFSETQ. With V trimmed by 0 bases and J by 6 bases, 6 bases remained unmatched. CDR3 size: 15 residues.

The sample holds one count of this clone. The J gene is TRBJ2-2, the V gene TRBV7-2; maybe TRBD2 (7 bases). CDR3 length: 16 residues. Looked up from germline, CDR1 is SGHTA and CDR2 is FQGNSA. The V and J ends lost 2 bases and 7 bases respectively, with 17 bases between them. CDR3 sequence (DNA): TGTGCCAGCAGCTTATGGGGGGGGGCGCGGGTCGGGGAGCTGTTTTTT. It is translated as CASSLWGGARVGELFF. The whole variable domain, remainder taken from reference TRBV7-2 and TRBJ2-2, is GAGVSQSPSNKVTEKGKDVELRCDPISGHTALYWYRQSLGQGLEFLIYFQGNSAPDKSGLPSDRFSAERTGGSVSTLTIQRTQQEDSAVYLCASSLWGGARVGELFFGEGSRLTVL.

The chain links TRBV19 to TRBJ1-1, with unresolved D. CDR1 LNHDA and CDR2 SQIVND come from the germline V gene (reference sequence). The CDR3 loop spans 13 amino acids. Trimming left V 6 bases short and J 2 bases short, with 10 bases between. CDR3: CASSVQINTEAFF. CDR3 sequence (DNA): TGTGCCAGTAGCGTTCAGATTAACACTGAAGCTTTCTTT.

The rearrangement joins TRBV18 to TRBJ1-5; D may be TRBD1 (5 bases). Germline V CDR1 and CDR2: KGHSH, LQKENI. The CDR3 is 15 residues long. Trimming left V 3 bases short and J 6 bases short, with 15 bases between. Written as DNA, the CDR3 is TGTGCCAGCTCACCGGGCAGTGGGGCTGCTCAGCCCCAGCATTTT. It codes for CASSPGSGAAQPQHF. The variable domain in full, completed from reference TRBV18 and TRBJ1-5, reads NAGVMQNPRHLVRRRGQEARLRCSPMKGHSHVYWYRQLPEEGLKFMVYLQKENIIDESGMPKERFSAEFPKEGPSILRIQQVVRGDSAAYFCASSPGSGAAQPQHFGDGTRLSIL.

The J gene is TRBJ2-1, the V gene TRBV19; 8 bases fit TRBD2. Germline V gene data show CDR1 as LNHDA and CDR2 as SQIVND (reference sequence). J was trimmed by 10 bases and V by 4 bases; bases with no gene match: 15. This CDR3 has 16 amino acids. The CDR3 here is CASSTGEGLDLGEQFF. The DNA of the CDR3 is TGTGCCAGTAGTACCGGGGAGGGACTAGATTTAGGCGAGCAGTTCTTC. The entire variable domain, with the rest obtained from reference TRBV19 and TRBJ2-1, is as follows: DGGITQSPKYLFRKEGQNVTLSCEQNLNHDAMYWYRQDPGQGLRLIYYSQIVNDFQKGDIAEGYSVSREKKESFPLTVTSAQKNPTAFYLCASSTGEGLDLGEQFFGPGTRLTVL.

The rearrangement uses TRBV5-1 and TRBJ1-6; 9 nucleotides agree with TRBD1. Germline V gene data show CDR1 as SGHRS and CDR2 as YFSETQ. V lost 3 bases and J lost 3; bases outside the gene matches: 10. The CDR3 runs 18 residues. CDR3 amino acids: CASSSGTGSLGYNSPLHF. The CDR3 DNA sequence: TGCGCCAGCAGCTCCGGGACAGGGTCACTCGGCTATAATTCACCCCTCCACTTT. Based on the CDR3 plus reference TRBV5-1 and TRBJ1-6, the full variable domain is KAGVTQTPRYLIKTRGQQVTLSCSPISGHRSVSWYQQTPGQGLQFLFEYFSETQRNKGNFPGRFSGRQFSNSRSEMNVSTLELGDSALYLCASSSGTGSLGYNSPLHFGNGTRLTVT.

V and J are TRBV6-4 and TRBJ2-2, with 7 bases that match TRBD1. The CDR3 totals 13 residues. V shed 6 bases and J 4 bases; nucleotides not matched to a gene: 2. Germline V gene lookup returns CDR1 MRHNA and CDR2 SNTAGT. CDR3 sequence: CASRTGLTGELFF. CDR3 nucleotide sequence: TGTGCCAGCAGGACAGGGCTCACCGGGGAGCTGTTTTTT.

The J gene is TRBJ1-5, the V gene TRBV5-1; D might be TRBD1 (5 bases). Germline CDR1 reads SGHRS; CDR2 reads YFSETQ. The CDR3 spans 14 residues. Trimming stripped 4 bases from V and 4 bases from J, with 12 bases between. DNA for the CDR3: TGCGCCAGCAGCCCAGACAGTGAAAATCAGCCCCAGCATTTT. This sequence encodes CASSPDSENQPQHF.

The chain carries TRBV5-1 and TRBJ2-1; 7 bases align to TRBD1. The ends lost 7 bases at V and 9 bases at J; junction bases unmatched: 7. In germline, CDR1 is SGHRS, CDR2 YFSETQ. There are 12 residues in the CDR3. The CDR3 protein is CASRDRVGEQFF. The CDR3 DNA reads TGCGCCAGCCGCGACAGGGTTGGTGAGCAGTTCTTC.

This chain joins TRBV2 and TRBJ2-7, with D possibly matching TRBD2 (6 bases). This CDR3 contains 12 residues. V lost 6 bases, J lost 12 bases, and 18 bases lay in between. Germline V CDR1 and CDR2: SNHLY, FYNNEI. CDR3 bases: TGTGCCAGCAGCGTATTCGGGACTTCTCCGTACTTC. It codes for CASSVFGTSPYF.

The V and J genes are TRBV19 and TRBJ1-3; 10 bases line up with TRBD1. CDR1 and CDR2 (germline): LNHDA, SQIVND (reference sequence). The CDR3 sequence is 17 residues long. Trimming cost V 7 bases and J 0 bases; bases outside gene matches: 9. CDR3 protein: CASTKGTGVISGNTIYF. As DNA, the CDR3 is TGTGCCAGTACGAAGGGGACAGGGGTAATCTCTGGAAACACCATATATTTT.

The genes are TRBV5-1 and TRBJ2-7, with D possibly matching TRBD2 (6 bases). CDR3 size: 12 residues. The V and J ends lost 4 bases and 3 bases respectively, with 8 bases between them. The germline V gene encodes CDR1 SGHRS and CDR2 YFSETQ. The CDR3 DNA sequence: TGCGCCAGCAGCCCGGGACTCTACGAGCAGTACTTC. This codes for CASSPGLYEQYF. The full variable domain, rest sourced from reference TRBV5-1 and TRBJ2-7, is KAGVTQTPRYLIKTRGQQVTLSCSPISGHRSVSWYQQTPGQGLQFLFEYFSETQRNKGNFPGRFSGRQFSNSRSEMNVSTLELGDSALYLCASSPGLYEQYFGPGTRLTVT.

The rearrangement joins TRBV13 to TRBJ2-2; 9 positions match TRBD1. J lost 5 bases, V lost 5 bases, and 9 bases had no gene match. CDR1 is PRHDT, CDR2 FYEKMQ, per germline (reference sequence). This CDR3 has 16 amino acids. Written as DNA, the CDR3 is TGTGCCAGCAGCCCACACAGGGGGCGGGAGACCGGGGAGCTGTTTTTT. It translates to CASSPHRGRETGELFF.

The CDR3: CASSYLARRGELFF. The CDR3 DNA reads TGTGCCAGCAGTTACCTCGCCCGGCGGGGGGAGCTGTTTTTT. This sequence joins TRBV6-5 and TRBJ2-2; no clear D. V lost 2 bases to trimming and J lost 8 bases, with 12 bases between them. CDR3 size: 14 residues. Germline CDR1 is MNHEY and CDR2 is SVGAGI.

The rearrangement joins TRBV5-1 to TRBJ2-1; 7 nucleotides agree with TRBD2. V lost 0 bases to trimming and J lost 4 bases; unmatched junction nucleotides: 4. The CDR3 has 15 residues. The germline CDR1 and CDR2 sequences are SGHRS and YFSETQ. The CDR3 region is CASSLGSGGYNEQFF. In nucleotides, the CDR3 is TGCGCCAGCAGCTTGGGGTCGGGGGGATACAATGAGCAGTTCTTC.

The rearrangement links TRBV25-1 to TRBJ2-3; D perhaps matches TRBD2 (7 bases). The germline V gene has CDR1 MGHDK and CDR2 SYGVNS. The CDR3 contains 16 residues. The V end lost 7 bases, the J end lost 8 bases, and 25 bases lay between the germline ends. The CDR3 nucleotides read TGTGCCAGCACCCAAAGCCGGGCGGGGGCCAGCGTTACGCAGTATTTT. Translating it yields CASTQSRAGASVTQYF. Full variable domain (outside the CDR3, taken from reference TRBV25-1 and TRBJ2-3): EADIYQTPRYLVIGTGKKITLECSQTMGHDKMYWYQQDPGMELHLIHYSYGVNSTEKGDLSSESTVSRIRTEHFPLTLESARPSHTSQYLCASTQSRAGASVTQYFGPGTRLTVL.

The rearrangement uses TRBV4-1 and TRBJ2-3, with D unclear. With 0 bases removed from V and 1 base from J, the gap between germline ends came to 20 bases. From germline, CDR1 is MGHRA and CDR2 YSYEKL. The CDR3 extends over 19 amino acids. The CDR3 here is CASSQERGMPRLGTDTQYF. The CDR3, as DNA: TGCGCCAGCAGCCAAGAAAGAGGCATGCCCCGCTTGGGCACAGATACGCAGTATTTT.

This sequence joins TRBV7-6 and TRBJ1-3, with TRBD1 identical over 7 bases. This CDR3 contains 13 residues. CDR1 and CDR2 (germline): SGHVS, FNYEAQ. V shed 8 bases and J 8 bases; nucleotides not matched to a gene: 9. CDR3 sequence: CASGGQPSDTIYF. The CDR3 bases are TGTGCCAGCGGGGGACAGCCTTCGGACACCATATATTTT.

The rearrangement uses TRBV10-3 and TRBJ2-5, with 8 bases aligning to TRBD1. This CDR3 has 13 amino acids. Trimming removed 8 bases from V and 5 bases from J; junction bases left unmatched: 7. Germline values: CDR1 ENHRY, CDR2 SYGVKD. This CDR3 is CAIRNRGVETQYF. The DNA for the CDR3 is TGTGCCATCCGTAACAGGGGGGTGGAGACCCAGTACTTC.

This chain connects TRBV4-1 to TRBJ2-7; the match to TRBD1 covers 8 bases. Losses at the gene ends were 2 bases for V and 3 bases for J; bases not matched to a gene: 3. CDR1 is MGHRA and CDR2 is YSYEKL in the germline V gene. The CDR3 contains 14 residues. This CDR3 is CASSQPGTGYEQYF. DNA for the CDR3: TGCGCCAGCAGCCAACCCGGGACAGGCTACGAGCAGTACTTC.